The source of this T cell receptor beta chain is a study of T-cell reconstitution after alpha-beta-depleted transplantation in children. The study, taken as a whole, reports: The main origin of T-cell counts and diversity one year after transplant was newly produced T cells. About two months after transplant, alpha-beta T cells reportedly came from several hundred expanded graft clones. Surviving recipient T cells and thymic progenitors produced the high day-60 TCRbeta diversity seen in some patients.

V was pared by 6 bases and J by 0 bases, with 15 bases between. This CDR3 is built from 16 residues. During its preparation, the TCRbeta library received unique molecular identifiers. Each CDR3 protein gets one entry after TCRdb re-called the PCR reads with MiXCR. Here the sample spans approximately 980,000 distinct CDR3 sequences, about 29% being singletons. As regards this clonotype: Its specificity is unknown.

This sample comprised PBMCs, mostly from graft donor cells, obtained 360 days after TCRalphabeta/CD19-depleted stem cell transplant. This sequence was found in a boy under two years old who had a stem cell transplant for SCID, so the T cells may come from the graft donor. The chain joins TRBV12-3 or TRBV12-4 to TRBJ1-5, with D unclear. The CDR3 nucleotides are TGTGCCAGCAGCCATCCCTCCCGGTCTAGCAATCAGCCCCAGCATTTT. Its protein is CASSHPSRSSNQPQHF.